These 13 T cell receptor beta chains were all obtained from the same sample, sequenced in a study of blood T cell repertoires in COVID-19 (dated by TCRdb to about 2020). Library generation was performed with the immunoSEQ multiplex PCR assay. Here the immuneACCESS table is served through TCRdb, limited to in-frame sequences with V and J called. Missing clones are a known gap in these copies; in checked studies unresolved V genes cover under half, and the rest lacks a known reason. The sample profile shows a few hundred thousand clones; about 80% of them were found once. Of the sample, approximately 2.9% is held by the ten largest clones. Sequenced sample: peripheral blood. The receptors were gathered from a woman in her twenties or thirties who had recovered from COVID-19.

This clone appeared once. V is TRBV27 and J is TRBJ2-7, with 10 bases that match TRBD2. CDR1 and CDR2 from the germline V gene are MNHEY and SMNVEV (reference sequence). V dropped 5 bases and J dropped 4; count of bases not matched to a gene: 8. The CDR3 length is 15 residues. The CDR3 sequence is CASSPSGRGAYEQYF. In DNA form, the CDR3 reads TGTGCCAGCAGTCCTAGCGGGAGAGGAGCATACGAGCAGTACTTC.

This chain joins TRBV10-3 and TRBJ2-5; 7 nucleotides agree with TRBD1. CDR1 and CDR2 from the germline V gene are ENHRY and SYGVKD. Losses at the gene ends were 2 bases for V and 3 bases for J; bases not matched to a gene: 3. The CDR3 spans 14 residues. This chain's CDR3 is CAISEATGEETQYF. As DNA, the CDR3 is TGTGCCATCAGTGAGGCTACAGGGGAAGAGACCCAGTACTTC.

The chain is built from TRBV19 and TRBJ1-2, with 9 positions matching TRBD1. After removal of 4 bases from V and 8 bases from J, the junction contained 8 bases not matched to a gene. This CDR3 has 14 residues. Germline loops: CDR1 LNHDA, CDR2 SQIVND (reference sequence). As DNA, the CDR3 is TGTGCCAGTAGTACCCCACAGGGGGCCGGCGGCTACACCTTC. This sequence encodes CASSTPQGAGGYTF. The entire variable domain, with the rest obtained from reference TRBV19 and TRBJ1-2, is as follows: DGGITQSPKYLFRKEGQNVTLSCEQNLNHDAMYWYRQDPGQGLRLIYYSQIVNDFQKGDIAEGYSVSREKKESFPLTVTSAQKNPTAFYLCASSTPQGAGGYTFGSGTRLTVV.

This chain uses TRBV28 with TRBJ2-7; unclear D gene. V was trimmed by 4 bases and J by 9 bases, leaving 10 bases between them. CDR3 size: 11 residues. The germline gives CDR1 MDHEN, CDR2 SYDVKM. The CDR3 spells CASSSPERQYF. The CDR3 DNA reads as TGTGCCAGCAGTTCCCCCGAGCGGCAGTACTTC.

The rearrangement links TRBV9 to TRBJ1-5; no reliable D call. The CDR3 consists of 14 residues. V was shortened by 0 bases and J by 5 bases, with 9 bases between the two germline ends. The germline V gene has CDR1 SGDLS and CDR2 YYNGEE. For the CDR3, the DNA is TGTGCCAGCAGCGTAGGAGAATCTCATCAGCCCCAGCATTTT. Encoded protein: CASSVGESHQPQHF.

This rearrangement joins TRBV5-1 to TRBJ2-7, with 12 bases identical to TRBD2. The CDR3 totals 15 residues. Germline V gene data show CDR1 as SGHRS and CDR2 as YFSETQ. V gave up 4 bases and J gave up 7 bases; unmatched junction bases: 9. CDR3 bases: TGCGCCAGCAGCGTCAGACTAGCGGGAGAATCTGAGCAGTACTTC. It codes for CASSVRLAGESEQYF. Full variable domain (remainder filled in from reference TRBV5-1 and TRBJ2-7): KAGVTQTPRYLIKTRGQQVTLSCSPISGHRSVSWYQQTPGQGLQFLFEYFSETQRNKGNFPGRFSGRQFSNSRSEMNVSTLELGDSALYLCASSVRLAGESEQYFGPGTRLTVT.

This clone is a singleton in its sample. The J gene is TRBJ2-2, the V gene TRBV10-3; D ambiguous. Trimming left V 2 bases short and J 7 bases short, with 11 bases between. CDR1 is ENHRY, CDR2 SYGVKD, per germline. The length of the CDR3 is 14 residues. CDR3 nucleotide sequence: TGTGCCATCAGTGAGGGGCAGGTCGGCGGGGAGCTGTTTTTT. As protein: CAISEGQVGGELFF.

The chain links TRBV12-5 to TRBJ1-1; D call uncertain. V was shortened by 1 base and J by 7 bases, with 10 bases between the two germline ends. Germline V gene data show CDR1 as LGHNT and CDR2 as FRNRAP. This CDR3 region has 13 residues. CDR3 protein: CASGLAVSGEAFF. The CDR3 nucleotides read TGTGCTAGTGGTTTGGCTGTATCAGGTGAAGCTTTCTTT.

In DNA form, the CDR3 reads TGCGCCAGCAGTGAGTCGGGCCCACTAGGCGGGGAGCTGTTTTTT. Protein product: CASSESGPLGGELFF. The chain has TRBV10-1 and TRBJ2-2; perhaps TRBD2 as D (5 bases). Between the trimmed V and J ends, which lost 0 bases and 7 bases, there was a span of 12 bases. CDR1 and CDR2 (germline): WNHNN, SYGVQD (reference sequence). The CDR3 is 15 amino acids.

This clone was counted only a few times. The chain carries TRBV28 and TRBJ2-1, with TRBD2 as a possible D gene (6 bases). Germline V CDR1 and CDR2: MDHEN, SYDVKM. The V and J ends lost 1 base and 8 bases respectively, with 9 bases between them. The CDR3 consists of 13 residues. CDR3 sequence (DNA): TGTGCCAGCAGTTTATTGGGAGGAGATGAGCAGTTCTTC. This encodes CASSLLGGDEQFF.

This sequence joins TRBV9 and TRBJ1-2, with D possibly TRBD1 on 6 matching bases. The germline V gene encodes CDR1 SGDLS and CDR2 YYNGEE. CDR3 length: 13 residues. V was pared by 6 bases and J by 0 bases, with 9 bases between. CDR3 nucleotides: TGTGCCAGCACAGGGGAAGCTAACTATGGCTACACCTTC. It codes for CASTGEANYGYTF.

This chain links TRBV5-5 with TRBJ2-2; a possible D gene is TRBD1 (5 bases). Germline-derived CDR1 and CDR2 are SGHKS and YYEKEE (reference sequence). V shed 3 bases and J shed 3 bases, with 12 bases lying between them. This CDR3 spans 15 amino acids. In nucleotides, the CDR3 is TGTGCCAGCAGCTCGACCAGGGCGGACACCGGGGAGCTGTTTTTT. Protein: CASSSTRADTGELFF.

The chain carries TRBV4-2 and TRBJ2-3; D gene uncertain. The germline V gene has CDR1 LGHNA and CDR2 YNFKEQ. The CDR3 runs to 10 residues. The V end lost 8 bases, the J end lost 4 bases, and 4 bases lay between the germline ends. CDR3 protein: CASAADTQYF. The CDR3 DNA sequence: TGTGCCAGCGCGGCAGATACGCAGTATTTT.